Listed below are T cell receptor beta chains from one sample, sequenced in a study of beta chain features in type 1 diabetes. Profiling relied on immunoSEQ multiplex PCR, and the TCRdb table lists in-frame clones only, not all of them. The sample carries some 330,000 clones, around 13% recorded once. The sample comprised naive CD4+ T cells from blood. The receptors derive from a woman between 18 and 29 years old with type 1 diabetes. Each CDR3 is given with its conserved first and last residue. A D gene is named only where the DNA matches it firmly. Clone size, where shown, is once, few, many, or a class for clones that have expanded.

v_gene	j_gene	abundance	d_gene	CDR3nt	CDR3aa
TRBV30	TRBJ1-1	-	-	TGTGCCTGGAGTCCTATGACAGGGAACACTGAAGCTTTCTTT	CAWSPMTGNTEAFF
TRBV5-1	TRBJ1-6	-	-	TGCGCCAGCAGCTTGTCCAGGGCCTATAATTCACCCCTCCACTTT	CASSLSRAYNSPLHF
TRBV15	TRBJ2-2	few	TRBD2	TGTGCCACCAAGCGGGGGGGTAACACCGGGGAGCTGTTTTTT	CATKRGGNTGELFF
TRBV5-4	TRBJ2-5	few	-	TGTGCCAGCAGCTTGGCCTATGGGCCTGGGGAGACCCAGTACTTC	CASSLAYGPGETQYF
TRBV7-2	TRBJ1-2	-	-	TGTGCCAGCAGCTTACGGGACACGCTCCGGAGCGGCTATGGCTACACCTTC	CASSLRDTLRSGYGYTF
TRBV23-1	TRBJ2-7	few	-	TGCGCCCGCTTATACGAGCAGTACTTC	CARLYEQYF
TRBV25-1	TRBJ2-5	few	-	TGTGCCAGCAGTGAAGCAGGGCAAGAGACCCAGTACTTC	CASSEAGQETQYF
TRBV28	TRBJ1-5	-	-	TGTGCCAGCAGTTTCCGGCCAGGGGGCAATCAGCCCCAGCATTTT	CASSFRPGGNQPQHF
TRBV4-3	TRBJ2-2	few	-	TGCGCCAGCAGCCAGCGGGCGGTTATGTTAGGCCCCTGGGAGCTGTTTTTT	CASSQRAVMLGPWELFF
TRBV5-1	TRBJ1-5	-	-	TGCGCCAGCAGCTCAGTAGGCGGTCAGCCCCAGCATTTT	CASSSVGGQPQHF
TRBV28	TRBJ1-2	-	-	TGTGCCAGCAGTTCGTCGGCGGGAAGGTCTGGCTACACCTTC	CASSSSAGRSGYTF
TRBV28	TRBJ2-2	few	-	TGTGCCAGCAAGGGGCATACCACGAACACCGGGGAGCTGTTTTTT	CASKGHTTNTGELFF
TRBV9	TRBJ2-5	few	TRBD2	TGTGCCAGCAGCGTTACTAGCGGGAGGGGAGAGACCCAGTACTTC	CASSVTSGRGETQYF
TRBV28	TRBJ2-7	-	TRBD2	TGTGCCAGCAGTTCCGGGGGGTCTAGCGGGAGGTACGAGCAGTACTTC	CASSSGGSSGRYEQYF
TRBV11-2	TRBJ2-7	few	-	TGTGCCAGCAGCTTATCCGTCGGGAACTCCTACGAGCAGTACTTC	CASSLSVGNSYEQYF
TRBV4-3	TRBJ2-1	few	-	TGCGCCAGCAGCCAAGACCCCTGGGGGGTCGCCTACAATGAGCAGTTCTTC	CASSQDPWGVAYNEQFF
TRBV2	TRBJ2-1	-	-	TGTGCCAGCAGTGAGGGTAGCGGCCGTAGGAGGAATGAGCAGTTCTTC	CASSEGSGRRRNEQFF
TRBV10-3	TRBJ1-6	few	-	TGTGCCATCAAGGAGGAAGCAGGAAGATCACCCCTCCACTTT	CAIKEEAGRSPLHF
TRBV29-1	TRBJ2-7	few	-	TGCAGCGTTCTCGGGGAAGGGAGCTACGAGCAGTACTTC	CSVLGEGSYEQYF
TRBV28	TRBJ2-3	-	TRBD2	TGTGCCAGCAGGGGAGGGACGGGCTCAGATACGCAGTATTTT	CASRGGTGSDTQYF
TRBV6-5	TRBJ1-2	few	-	TGTGCCAGCAGGGCCCGAAAATATGGCTACACCTTC	CASRARKYGYTF
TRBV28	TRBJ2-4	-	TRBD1	TGTGCCAGCAGTGACGGACAGGGTGGCATTCAGTACTTC	CASSDGQGGIQYF
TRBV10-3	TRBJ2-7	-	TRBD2	TGTGCCATCAGTCGGGGACTAGCGGACTCCTACGAGCAGTACTTC	CAISRGLADSYEQYF
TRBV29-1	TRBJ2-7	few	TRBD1	TGCAGCGTCACAGGGGTGACCTCCTACGAGCAGTACTTC	CSVTGVTSYEQYF
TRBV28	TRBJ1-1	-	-	TGTGCCAGCAGTTTAGGGCGGAGGCACACTGAAGCTTTCTTT	CASSLGRRHTEAFF
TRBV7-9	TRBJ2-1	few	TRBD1	TGTGCCAGCAGTTTGACAGGGGAATTTGATGAGCAGTTCTTC	CASSLTGEFDEQFF
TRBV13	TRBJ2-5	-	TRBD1	TGTGCCAGCAGACCTCGGGGGACGGGACAGGGGCAAGAGACCCAGTACTTC	CASRPRGTGQGQETQYF
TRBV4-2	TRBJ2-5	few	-	TGTGCCAGCAGCCAAGGTTCCAGGCGGGAAGGGCGGGAGACCCAGTACTTC	CASSQGSRREGRETQYF
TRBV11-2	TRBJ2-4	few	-	TGTGCCAGCAGCCCCCTAGTCACCAAAAACATTCAGTACTTC	CASSPLVTKNIQYF
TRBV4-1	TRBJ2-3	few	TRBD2	TGCGCCAGCAGCCAAGCGCGGGGGGGAGACACAGATACGCAGTATTTT	CASSQARGGDTDTQYF
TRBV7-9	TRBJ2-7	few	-	TGTGCCAGCAGCTGGGGACATGCGAAGGACGTGACGCGGGAGCAGTACTTC	CASSWGHAKDVTREQYF
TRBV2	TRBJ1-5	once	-	TGTGCCAGTTACAGGGACCTCAATCAGCCCCAGCATTTT	CASYRDLNQPQHF
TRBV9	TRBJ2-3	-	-	TGTGCCAGCAGCGTACTCCTCGGGGAAGATACGCAGTATTTT	CASSVLLGEDTQYF
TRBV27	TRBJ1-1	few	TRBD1	TGTGCCAGCAGCACTTACAGGGGGACGGACACTGAAGCTTTCTTT	CASSTYRGTDTEAFF
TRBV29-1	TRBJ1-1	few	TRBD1	TGCAGCGTTGACCCCGACAGGGGGCCGTACACTGAAGCTTTCTTT	CSVDPDRGPYTEAFF
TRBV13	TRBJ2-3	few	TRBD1	TGTGCCAGCAGCACTAGGGGGGACAGGGAAGCAGATACGCAGTATTTT	CASSTRGDREADTQYF
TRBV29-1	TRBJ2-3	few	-	TGCAGCGTTGCCGCGCTCACAGATACGCAGTATTTT	CSVAALTDTQYF
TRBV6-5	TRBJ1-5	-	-	TGTGCCAGCAGTTACTCGCGGGGTCAGCCCCAGCATTTT	CASSYSRGQPQHF
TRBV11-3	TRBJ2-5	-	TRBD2	TGTGCCAGCAGCCCGGGGACTAGCGGGGGTACCCAGTACTTC	CASSPGTSGGTQYF
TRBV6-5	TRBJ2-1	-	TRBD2	TGTGCCAGCAAGCCTAGCGGGGGGGGTCGCAATGAGCAGTTCTTC	CASKPSGGGRNEQFF
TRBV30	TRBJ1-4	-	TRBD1	TGTGCCTGGACCGGACAGGCCGTTCGAGAAAAACTGTTTTTT	CAWTGQAVREKLFF
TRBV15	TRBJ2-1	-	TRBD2	TGTGCCACCAGCAGAGCCTTGGTCGCCCTAGCGGGGGTCTACAATGAGCAGTTCTTC	CATSRALVALAGVYNEQFF
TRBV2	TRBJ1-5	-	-	TGTGCCAGCAGACAAGGAGGAGATCAGCCCCAGCATTTT	CASRQGGDQPQHF
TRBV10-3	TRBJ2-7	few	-	TGTGCCGCCGGCCGGGACACCCAGCGCGAGCAGTACTTC	CAAGRDTQREQYF
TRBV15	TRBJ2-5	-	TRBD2	TGTGCCACCAGCAGAGATGCGACTAGCGTGGGCCAGTACTTC	CATSRDATSVGQYF
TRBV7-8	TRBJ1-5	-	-	TGTGCCAGCAGCTTAGTCACAGTTTTTCAGCCCCAGCATTTT	CASSLVTVFQPQHF
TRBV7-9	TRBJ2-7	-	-	TGTGCCAGCAGCTCCCAGGGCAGGGAGGCCCACGAGCAGTACTTC	CASSSQGREAHEQYF
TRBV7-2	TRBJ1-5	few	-	TGTGCCAGCAGCTTAGGCCAGGGTGAGCAGCCCCAGCATTTT	CASSLGQGEQPQHF
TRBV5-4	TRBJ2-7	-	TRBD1	TGTGCCAGCAGCTTGGGGGTCGGACAGGGGAGGGGCGAGCAGTACTTC	CASSLGVGQGRGEQYF